These 3 T cell receptor beta chains were all obtained from the same sample, sequenced in a study of sequential checkpoint blockade in melanoma (dated by TCRdb to between 2018 and 2021). Library method: the immunoSEQ multiplex PCR assay. This is the immuneACCESS table as TCRdb keeps it, with only in-frame sequences that have V and J called. A part of the clones is gone; compared with another copy, unresolved V genes explain less than half, and the rest is unexplained. This sample lists under 25,000 clones; about 80% were detected once. The ten largest clones take up roughly two fifths of the sample. The intended sense of this specimen's treatment or condition label: randomized to nivolumab then ipilimumab (arm A) or the reverse (arm B). This material consisted of CD8+ T cells sorted from blood (inferred from file names), taken from a patient given nivolumab and ipilimumab in sequence. The source is a human donor with melanoma.

This clone has only a few counts. The chain uses TRBV4-1 and TRBJ2-1; 10 bases map to TRBD2. The V and J ends lost 0 bases and 5 bases, in that order; junction bases with no gene match: 7. CDR1 and CDR2 (germline): MGHRA, YSYEKL. The CDR3 has 17 amino acids. The CDR3 spells CASSQESGRALDNEQFF. CDR3 DNA sequence: TGCGCCAGCAGCCAAGAAAGCGGGAGGGCCTTGGACAATGAGCAGTTCTTC.

This clone turned up a few times. The genes are TRBV15 and TRBJ2-6; 11 bases align to TRBD1. This CDR3 has 18 amino acids. Germline V lookup: CDR1 LNHNV, CDR2 YYDKDF (reference sequence). The V and J ends lost 0 bases and 2 bases, in that order; junction bases with no gene match: 3. For the CDR3, the DNA is TGTGCCACCAGCAGAGATCGGACAGGGGGCCCTGGGGCCAACGTCCTGACTTTC. Translation gives CATSRDRTGGPGANVLTF.

The chain carries TRBV28 and TRBJ1-3; the D is unclear. V was cut by 3 bases and J by 0 bases, with 12 bases left in between. Germline CDR1 MDHEN, CDR2 SYDVKM. CDR3 size: 16 residues. This CDR3 is CASSLRSSPSGNTIYF. In DNA form, the CDR3 reads TGTGCCAGCAGTTTGAGGAGTTCCCCCTCTGGAAACACCATATATTTT.